This T cell receptor beta chain was observed in a study of blood T cell repertoires in COVID-19 (dated by TCRdb to about 2020). Broadly, across the study: Samples from collaborators originated in the United States, Italy and Spain and spanned both the acute and convalescent phases of COVID-19. Where available, HLA class I and class II types were obtained from metadata supplied by the sample provider rather than from assay-based typing. Samples came from the ongoing ImmuneRACE study (first 160 participants) plus 1,254 subjects from 6 global collaborators. A freely available public database, intended as a resource for researchers studying the immune response to SARS-CoV-2, is where the repertoires were released. The material from the prospective study consisted of cDNA or gDNA derived from T cells, B-cell-depleted T cells, or PBMCs. Sample metadata almost always included a de-identified subject ID, COVID-19 status, age in years and sex. Subjects who had been exposed to COVID-19, were actively infected with it, or had recovered from it provided the deeply sampled blood TCRbeta repertoires that made up the dataset.

TCRbeta CDR3 regions were amplified from genomic DNA by means of the immunoSEQ Assay, a bias-controlled multiplex PCR. In the authors' own workflow: Nucleated cell counts per sample were estimated from amplification of reference gene primers within the assay. Sequence reads were collapsed and filtered to measure the absolute abundance of every unique TCRbeta CDR3 rearrangement. For each sample, productive Simpson clonality was calculated as the square root of Simpson's diversity index across productive rearrangements. TCRdb retrieved this table from immuneACCESS and kept in-frame rearrangements only. Not all clones are present; in checked studies, unresolved V genes account for under half, and no reason is known for the remainder. Clone size and the V and J calls come from that table; the DNA yielded D and trimming. This sample is represented by roughly 70,000 clones; roughly 77% of them were singletons. Of the sample, 8.5% to 10% falls within the top ten clones.

Overall study results and their limits: Clinical and demographic metadata were provided uncurated, with the amount varying by source and participant.

CDR1 and CDR2 are read off the germline V gene (reference sequence) as MNHEY and SMNVEV. Trimming costs V 3 bases and J 7 bases, and their ends lie 15 bases apart. The CDR3 goes from the cysteine to the phenylalanine over 14 residues. The sequence is cut down to CDR3 DNA, 42 bases in frame from base 1. Collaborating institutions collected whole blood in K2EDTA tubes following their own protocols. Collaborator samples were shipped for TCRbeta analysis as frozen whole blood, isolated PBMCs, or DNA extracted from either sample type. A word on this clone: The target of this receptor is not known. Base-call qualities are not available, and no considerably larger clone is one nucleotide away.

The clonotype originates from a human donor in a cohort sampled during active COVID-19. The chain is encoded by TRBV27 joined to TRBJ1-1, with TRBD1 tentatively as D gene (5 bases match). The material sequenced was peripheral blood. The CDR3 here reads CASSFHADSSEAFF. The nucleotide sequence reads as follows: TGTGCCAGCAGTTTTCACGCCGACAGTAGTGAAGCTTTCTTT.